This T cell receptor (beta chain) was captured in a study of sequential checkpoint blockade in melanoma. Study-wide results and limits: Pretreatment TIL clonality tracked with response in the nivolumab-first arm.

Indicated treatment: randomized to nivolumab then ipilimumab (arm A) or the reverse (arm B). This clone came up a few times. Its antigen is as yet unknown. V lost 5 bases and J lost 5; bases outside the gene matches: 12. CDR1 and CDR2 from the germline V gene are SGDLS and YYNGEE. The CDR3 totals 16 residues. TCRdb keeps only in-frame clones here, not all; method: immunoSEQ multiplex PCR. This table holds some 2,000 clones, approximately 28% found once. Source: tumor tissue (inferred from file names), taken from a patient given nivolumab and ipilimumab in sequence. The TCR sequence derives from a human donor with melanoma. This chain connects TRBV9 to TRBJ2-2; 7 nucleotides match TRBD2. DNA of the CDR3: TGTGCCAGCAGACTTCGTAGGGGCGGGGGAACCGGGGAGCTGTTTTTT. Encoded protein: CASRLRRGGGTGELFF.